This T cell receptor (beta chain) was found in a study of PD-1 blockade in classical Hodgkin lymphoma. Findings and caveats of the study: CD4+ TCR diversity, unlike CD8+, climbed significantly by C4D1. Complete responders showed a baseline diversity that resembled the diversity of newly diagnosed patients. Compared with healthy donors, newly diagnosed patients reportedly showed lower baseline TCR diversity.

Trimming cost V 8 bases and J 8 bases, with 10 bases left between them. Germline V gene lookup returns CDR1 MNHNS and CDR2 SASEGT. The CDR3 sequence is 12 residues long. The repertoire was sequenced with immunoSEQ multiplex PCR; TCRdb's copy has only in-frame clones and lacks some. Here the sample spans 25,000 to 30,000 clones, about 82% being singletons. Concerning this clone itself: Its antigen is currently unknown.

Time point: cycle 4 day 1 (C4D1), after about 6 weeks of nivolumab. Relapse was seen in all patients after autologous stem cell transplantation, and brentuximab vedotin exposure was variable. The receptor's source is a human donor with classical Hodgkin lymphoma. The input for sequencing was peripheral blood mononuclear cells (PBMCs), taken before the fourth cycle of nivolumab. This rearrangement joins TRBV6-1 to TRBJ1-6, with no clear D. CDR3 DNA sequence: TGTGCCAGCTTGACCCGGGATTCACCCCTCCACTTT. Its translation: CASLTRDSPLHF.